The TCR beta chain under discussion was sequenced for a study of blood T cell repertoires in COVID-19. Study summary: In each case, the material was cDNA or gDNA derived from T cells, B-cell-depleted T cells, or PBMCs.

Per the germline V gene, CDR1 is SGHRS and CDR2 is YFSETQ. The CDR3 loop spans 13 amino acids. After removal of 4 bases from V and 5 bases from J, the junction contained 2 bases not matched to a gene. Original analysis: How many nucleated cells were present was estimated from reference gene primer amplification. Measured with immunoSEQ multiplex PCR; TCRdb has only the in-frame clones, and not every one. V, J and clone size are taken as reported in that table, and D and trimming were inferred from the DNA itself. The sample includes about 62,000 clones, approximately 80% of them seen just once. The chain combines TRBV5-1 with TRBJ1-1; 10 positions match TRBD1. The TCR sequence derives from a woman aged 45-65 years with active or convalescent COVID-19. Sequencing was done on a sample of peripheral blood. The DNA of the CDR3 is TGCGCCAGCAGCGACAGGGGGCGTACTGAAGCTTTCTTT. This sequence encodes CASSDRGRTEAFF.